This T cell receptor beta chain derives from a study of post-analysis software for immune sequencing data. This clonotype was picked up a small number of times. Its antigen is not identified. Study-wide results and caveats: Same-batch preparations were strongly co-clustered by F measure. Comparison of patients with controls showed five TRBV segments more frequent in patients, TRBV5-6, TRBV5-1 and TRBV20-1 among them. Those with multiple sclerosis, the patient group, showed significantly lower normalized Chao1 diversity than controls.

Researchers reported that TCR beta cDNA libraries carried unique molecular identifiers. Yield was roughly 0.5 million cDNA molecules from approximately 0.91 to 9.4 million T cells. Each CDR3 protein is one row after TCRdb ran MiXCR on the PCR reads. This sample yields around 770,000 distinct CDR3 sequences, of which more than 45% are seen a single time; 4.9% belongs to the top ten. Germline V CDR1 and CDR2: MDHEN, SYDVKM. V was trimmed by 3 bases and J by 3 bases, leaving 10 bases between them. There are 14 residues in the CDR3. The genes are TRBV28 and TRBJ2-3; possibly TRBD1 for D (6 bases). Sequencing was performed on blood. The receptor was derived from a girl between 5 and 17 years old with multiple sclerosis. CDR3 sequence (DNA): TGTGCCAGCAGTTTGGGGGCTGGTACAGATACGCAGTATTTT. This sequence encodes CASSLGAGTDTQYF.